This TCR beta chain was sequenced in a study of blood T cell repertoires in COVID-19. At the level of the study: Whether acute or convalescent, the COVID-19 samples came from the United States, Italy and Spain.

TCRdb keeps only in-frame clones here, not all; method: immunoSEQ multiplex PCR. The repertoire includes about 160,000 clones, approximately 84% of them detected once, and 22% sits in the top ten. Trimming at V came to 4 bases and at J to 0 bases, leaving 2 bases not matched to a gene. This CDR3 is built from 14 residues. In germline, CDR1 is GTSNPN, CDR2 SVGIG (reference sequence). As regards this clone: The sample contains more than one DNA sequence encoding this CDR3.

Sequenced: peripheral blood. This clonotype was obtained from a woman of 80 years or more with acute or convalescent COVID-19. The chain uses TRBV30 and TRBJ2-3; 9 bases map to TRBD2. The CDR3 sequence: CAWTSGTSTDTQYF. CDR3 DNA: TGTGCCTGGACTAGCGGGACGAGCACAGATACGCAGTATTTT.